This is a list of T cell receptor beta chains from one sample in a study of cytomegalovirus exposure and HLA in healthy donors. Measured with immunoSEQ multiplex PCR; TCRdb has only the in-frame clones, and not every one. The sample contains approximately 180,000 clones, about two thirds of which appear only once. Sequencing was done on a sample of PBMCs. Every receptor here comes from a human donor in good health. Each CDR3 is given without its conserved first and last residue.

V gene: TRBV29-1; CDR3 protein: SVARTGDRNQPQH
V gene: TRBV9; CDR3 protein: ASSPRDRGREQY
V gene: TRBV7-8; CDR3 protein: ASSLSVPGQGLNTIY
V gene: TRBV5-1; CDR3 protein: ASSFGWTGVAEAF
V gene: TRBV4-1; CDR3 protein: ASSAPRLAGRDTQY
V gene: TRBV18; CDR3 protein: ASSPNGQNYGYT
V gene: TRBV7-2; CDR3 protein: ASSLSRGYEQY
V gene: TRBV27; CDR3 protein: ASSLAGGGFYEQY
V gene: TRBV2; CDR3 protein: ASTPPVDQTQY
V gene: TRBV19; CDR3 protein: ASSPGQTNSPLH
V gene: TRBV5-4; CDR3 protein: ASSLDNRETQGYT
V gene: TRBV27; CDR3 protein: ASSFQGPQDNNEQF
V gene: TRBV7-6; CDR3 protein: ASSPDRVNTEAF
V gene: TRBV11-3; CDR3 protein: ASSPQGTGEAF
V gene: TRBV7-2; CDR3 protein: ASSLATQGWETQY
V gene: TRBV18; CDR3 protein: ASSQPGQGPYEQY
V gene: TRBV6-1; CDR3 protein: ASSGRVNYEQY
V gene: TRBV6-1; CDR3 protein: ASRAGGAGGELF
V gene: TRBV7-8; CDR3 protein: ASSPHPGYEQY
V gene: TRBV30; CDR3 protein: AWSRGFNEQF
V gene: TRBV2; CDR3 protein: ASSEKQGRPQH
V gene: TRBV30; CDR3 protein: ACRGGMNTGELF
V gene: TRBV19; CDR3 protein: ASSVTGREELF
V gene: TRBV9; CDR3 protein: ASSVGDRIRRTEAF
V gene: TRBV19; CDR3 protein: ASSIAGTAIYEQY
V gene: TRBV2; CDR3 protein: ASRGWDNYYEQY
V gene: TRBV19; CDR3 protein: ASSGAETQY
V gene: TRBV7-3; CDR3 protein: ASSLTGRENQPQH
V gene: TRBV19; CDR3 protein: ASSLQGSLGQPQH
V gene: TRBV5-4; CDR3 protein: ASSPPRGGSYNEQF
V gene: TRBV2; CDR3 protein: ASSEGPAGYRGSSYEQY
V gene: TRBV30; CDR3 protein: ASTGRLGNTIY
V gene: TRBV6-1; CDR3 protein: ASSGWGQDYSNQPQH
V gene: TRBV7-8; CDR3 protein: ASSLDRENYGYT
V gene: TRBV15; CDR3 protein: ATSGRGTGILNEQF
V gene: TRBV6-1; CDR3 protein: ASSEVGGIDEKLF
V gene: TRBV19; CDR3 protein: ASTPNRGQPQH
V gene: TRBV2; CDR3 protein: ASSDRVTPEAF
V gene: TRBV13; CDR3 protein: ASSQTSGFYSYEQY
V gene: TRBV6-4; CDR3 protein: ASSAGTGFGYP
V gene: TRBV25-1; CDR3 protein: ASSDSGGTHYGYT
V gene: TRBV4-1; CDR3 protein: ASSQDRSGGALDTQY
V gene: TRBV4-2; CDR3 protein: ASSQETAGEYEQY
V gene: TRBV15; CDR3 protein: ATSTRDRDFSPLH
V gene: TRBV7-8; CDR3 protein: ASSSRRGSFPSYEQY
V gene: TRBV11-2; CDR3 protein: ASSLRRTGGAGYT
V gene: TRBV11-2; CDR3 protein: ASSGFRDRNTEAF
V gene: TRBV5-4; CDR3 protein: ASSSPGSSTDTQY
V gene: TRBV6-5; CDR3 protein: ASQLGTGYNNEQF
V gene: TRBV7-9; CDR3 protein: ASSSADSGYT
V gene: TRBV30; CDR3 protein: AWSITGGTEAF
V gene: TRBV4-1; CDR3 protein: ASSQTAATNEKLF
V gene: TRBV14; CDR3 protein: ASSDRLAGYNEQF
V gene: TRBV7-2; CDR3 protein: ASSLFAGASTDTQY
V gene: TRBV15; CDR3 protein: ATSSDRDSPLH
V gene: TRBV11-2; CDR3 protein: ASRLAGAYEQY
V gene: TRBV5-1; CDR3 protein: ASTDGMPDTQY
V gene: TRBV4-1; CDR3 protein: ASSQDPSGGAHYEQY
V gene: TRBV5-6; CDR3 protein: ASSFEGTNTIY
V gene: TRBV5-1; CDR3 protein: ASSLEGQNTEAF